Listed below are T cell receptor beta chains from one sample, sequenced in a study of response to subunit inactivated influenza vaccine. TCRdb independently ran MiXCR on the RT-PCR reads; one entry per CDR3 protein. The table has about half a million distinct CDR3 sequences, about 25% seen once. The source was CD4+ T cells sorted from PBMCs, collected 5 days after vaccination. The receptor set was obtained from a man in his forties or fifties who received an inactivated influenza vaccine. CDR3s include the opening cysteine and the closing phenylalanine or tryptophan. The order of the fields is D gene, J gene, clone size, V gene, CDR3 DNA, CDR3 protein. A D gene is named only where the DNA matches it firmly. Rows may omit the clone size; those that give it use once, few, many or a size class.

-	TRBJ1-6	few	TRBV14	TGTGCCAGCAGCCAAGCGCGGCGGAATTCACCCCTCCACTTT	CASSQARRNSPLHF
-	TRBJ2-2	-	TRBV10-3	TGTGCCATAACTGTGGGACCGGGGACCGGGGAGCTGTTTTTT	CAITVGPGTGELFF
-	TRBJ2-5	-	TRBV28	TGTGCCAGCAGTTTGGGGAGACCGAGAGAGACCCAGTACTTC	CASSLGRPRETQYF
-	TRBJ1-2	-	TRBV5-1	TGCGCCAGCAGCTTGGAACCACCCAATGGCTACACCTTC	CASSLEPPNGYTF
-	TRBJ2-7	-	TRBV9	TGTGCCAGCAGCGGAACGGGACCCTACGAGCAGTACTTC	CASSGTGPYEQYF
-	TRBJ2-2	many	TRBV12-3/TRBV12-4	TGTGCCAGCCGACAGGGAGGCGGGGAGCTGTTTTTT	CASRQGGGELFF
TRBD1	TRBJ2-4	few	TRBV11-1	TGTGCCAGCAGCCAAATGACAGGGACAAACATTCAGTACTTC	CASSQMTGTNIQYF
-	TRBJ2-3	once	TRBV20-1	TGCAGTGCTATGGCGCTGCAGGGTGGCACAGATACGCAGTATTTT	CSAMALQGGTDTQYF
-	TRBJ2-3	-	TRBV5-5	TGTGCCAGCATCCTTAGGGGCGGCACAGATACGCAGTATTTT	CASILRGGTDTQYF
TRBD1	TRBJ1-4	-	TRBV5-5	TGTGCCAGCAGCTGGGCAGGGGGATTGAGGAATGAAAAACTGTTTTTT	CASSWAGGLRNEKLFF
TRBD2	TRBJ2-3	-	TRBV9	TGTGCCAGCAGCGTAGTCGGGGGGGCCTCAGATACGCAGTATTTT	CASSVVGGASDTQYF
-	TRBJ2-7	-	TRBV20-1	TGCAGTGCTAGAGATCGTAGAGATTACGAGCAGTACTTC	CSARDRRDYEQYF
TRBD2	TRBJ2-7	few	TRBV10-3	TGTGCCATCACGGGACTAGCGGGAGATGAGCAGTACTTC	CAITGLAGDEQYF
TRBD1	TRBJ1-4	few	TRBV7-8	TGTGCCAGCAGCCCCCTTTGGGGACAGGACAAACTGTTTTTT	CASSPLWGQDKLFF
TRBD1	TRBJ2-1	few	TRBV20-1	TGCAGTGCTAGAGAAGGTGGACAGGGGTTTGTCAATGAGCAGTTCTTC	CSAREGGQGFVNEQFF
-	TRBJ2-2	-	TRBV27	TGTGCCAGCAGGCTGACTCCGAACACCGGGGAGCTGTTTTTT	CASRLTPNTGELFF
-	TRBJ1-5	-	TRBV5-6	TGTGCCAGCAGCCCGTGGTTGGAGAGGGACCAGCCCCAGCATTTT	CASSPWLERDQPQHF
TRBD2	TRBJ2-3	-	TRBV3-1	TGTGCCAGCAGCTCGACTAGCGGCGGGTTGGCAGATACGCAGTATTTT	CASSSTSGGLADTQYF
-	TRBJ2-7	few	TRBV6-2/TRBV6-3	TGTGCCAGCAGTTACTCACCGGGGGTCGTCTACGAGCAGTACTTC	CASSYSPGVVYEQYF
-	TRBJ2-7	few	TRBV5-1	TGCGCCAGCAGCTTGGAAGTGGGTAGCTACGAGCAGTACTTC	CASSLEVGSYEQYF
-	TRBJ2-3	few	TRBV20-1	TGCAGTGCCCCCGGGGATTGGGGGGGCTCAGATACGCAGTATTTT	CSAPGDWGGSDTQYF
-	TRBJ2-1	-	TRBV6-5	TGTGCCAGCAGAGGAACACTATGGGAGCAGTTCTTC	CASRGTLWEQFF
TRBD2	TRBJ2-3	-	TRBV18	TGTGCCAGCTCACCGCCTAGGCGGGGGTTCACAGATACGCAGTATTTT	CASSPPRRGFTDTQYF
TRBD1	TRBJ2-1	-	TRBV20-1	TGCAGTGCTCGGGACAGGCTTGGCCACAATGAGCAGTTCTTC	CSARDRLGHNEQFF
-	TRBJ2-7	-	TRBV11-2	TGTGCCAGCAGCTTAGATCCACGGGTCCCTCGGTTCGAGCAGTACTTC	CASSLDPRVPRFEQYF
-	TRBJ2-7	-	TRBV7-2	TGTGCCAGCAGCTTGCAGATACTCGGCGAGCAGTACTTC	CASSLQILGEQYF
-	TRBJ1-2	many	TRBV5-1	TGCGCCACATCAGACGGGACAAAAGGTCACTATGGCTACACCTTC	CATSDGTKGHYGYTF
TRBD2	TRBJ2-1	few	TRBV4-3	TGCGCCAGCAGCCAAGGCGCTAGCGGATACAATGAGCAGTTCTTC	CASSQGASGYNEQFF
-	TRBJ1-6	few	TRBV20-1	TGCAGTGCTAGAGATTTTAGGGGCGGCTATAATTCACCCCTCCACTTT	CSARDFRGGYNSPLHF
-	TRBJ2-7	-	TRBV20-1	TGCAGTGCTTCCCGTGGGGATATTTACGAGCAGTACTTC	CSASRGDIYEQYF
-	TRBJ2-7	few	TRBV5-1	TGCGCCAGCAGCTTAGTCGGGACGGACTACGAGCAGTACTTC	CASSLVGTDYEQYF
TRBD2	TRBJ2-2	few	TRBV4-3	TGCGCCAGCAGCCAGGGGCCACTAGCGATCACCGGGGAGCTGTTTTTT	CASSQGPLAITGELFF
-	TRBJ1-6	-	TRBV4-3	TGCGCCAGCAGCCAAGATACGGGGTACGGTTCACCCCTCCACTTT	CASSQDTGYGSPLHF
-	TRBJ1-6	-	TRBV5-1	TGCGCCAGCAGCTCCGACGCGCGAAATTCACCCCTCCACTTT	CASSSDARNSPLHF
-	TRBJ2-1	many	TRBV29-1	TGCAGCGTTCAAGCGGTGACCTCCTACAATGAGCAGTTCTTC	CSVQAVTSYNEQFF
TRBD1	TRBJ2-5	-	TRBV3-1	TGTGCCAGCAGCCCAATATCAGGACAGGGGGCGCGGGAGACCCAGTACTTC	CASSPISGQGARETQYF
-	TRBJ1-6	-	TRBV7-2	TGTGCCAGCAGCTTAGTTGAAGGTTACTCCTATAATTCACCCCTCCACTTT	CASSLVEGYSYNSPLHF
TRBD1	TRBJ1-5	-	TRBV5-4	TGTGCCAGCACCGGGACAGGCCCCCAGCATTTT	CASTGTGPQHF